Shown below are 19 T cell receptor beta chains from a single sample sequenced in a study of T-cell memory formation after mild COVID-19. From the 5' RACE reads, TCRdb called clonotypes with MiXCR, one entry per CDR3 protein. The sample has 200,000 to 300,000 distinct CDR3 sequences, approximately 15% seen once; the top ten hold 2.1%. The source material was PBMCs or a T cell subset sorted from them (not recorded which). These receptors all come from an adult woman who had mild COVID-19 (a few samples of this study predate the infection). Cell type and time point are not known.

This clonotype was detected a few times. J is TRBJ2-7 and V is TRBV14, with TRBD2 matching 10 bases. V was pared by 3 bases and J by 2 bases, with 4 bases of the junction left unmatched. Germline loops: CDR1 SGHDN, CDR2 FVKESK. The CDR3 has 15 amino acids. This chain's CDR3 is CASSHQREGPYEQYF. The CDR3, as DNA: TGTGCCAGCAGCCACCAGCGGGAGGGCCCCTACGAGCAGTACTTC.

This sequence joins TRBV12-3 or TRBV12-4 and TRBJ1-2; D ambiguous. V lost 5 bases to trimming and J lost 7 bases, with 17 bases between them. This CDR3 is 14 amino acids long. CDR3 bases: TGTGCCAGCAGTCCCCCTTCGGGAGTAGCTGGCTACACCTTC. Translating gives CASSPPSGVAGYTF.

A few counts support this clonotype. The CDR3 spells CASSQTDTGNQPQHF. In nucleotides, the CDR3 is TGTGCCAGCAGCCAAACCGACACCGGCAATCAGCCCCAGCATTTT. The J gene is TRBJ1-5, the V gene TRBV28; D gene unclear. The CDR3 is 15 residues long. Between the trimmed V and J ends, which lost 6 bases and 2 bases, there was a span of 14 bases. The germline gives CDR1 MDHEN, CDR2 SYDVKM.

The CDR3 loop reads CASSVDPGTLTGELFF. As DNA, the CDR3 is TGTGCCAGCAGCGTTGATCCCGGGACTCTCACCGGGGAGCTGTTTTTT. The rearrangement joins TRBV9 to TRBJ2-2; a possible D gene is TRBD2 (6 bases). CDR1 is SGDLS and CDR2 is YYNGEE in the germline V gene. The ends were cut back, 2 bases at V and 4 bases at J, with 15 bases in the middle. This CDR3 spans 16 amino acids.

This clonotype was seen repeatedly, ten times or more. The junction departs from germline at one end; a sequencing error may be responsible. The V gene is TRBV18, the J gene TRBJ2-5, with a possible D match to TRBD2 (5 bases). Per germline, CDR1 KGHSH and CDR2 LQKENI. The CDR3 covers 14 residues. The CDR3 loop reads CASSPRGGGETQYF. The CDR3 bases are TGTGCCAGCTCCCCACGAGGAGGAGGCGAGACCCAGTACTTC.

This chain links TRBV24-1 with TRBJ1-5, with D unresolved. This CDR3 spans 13 amino acids. V gave up 2 bases and J gave up 0 bases, with 1 base separating them. Looked up from germline, CDR1 is KGHDR and CDR2 is SFDVKD. CDR3 nucleotides: TGTGCCACCAGTGATTATAGCAATCAGCCCCAGCATTTT. This encodes CATSDYSNQPQHF.

In its sample, this clonotype was seen a few times. The chain is built from TRBV6-1 and TRBJ2-7, with TRBD2 matching 13 bases. J lost 4 bases, V lost 8 bases, and 5 bases had no gene match. The CDR3 sequence is 14 residues long. CDR1 MNHNS and CDR2 SASEGT come from the germline V gene. The DNA of the CDR3 is TGTGCCAGCGGCGGACTAGCGGGAGTTTACGAGCAGTACTTC. It specifies CASGGLAGVYEQYF.

The chain joins TRBV5-1 to TRBJ2-7; D ambiguous. The CDR3 is 12 residues long. V was pared by 4 bases and J by 4 bases, with 9 bases between. The germline V gene encodes CDR1 SGHRS and CDR2 YFSETQ. In DNA form, the CDR3 reads TGCGCCAGCAGCCTGGGAAAGTACGAGCAGTACTTC. Translating it yields CASSLGKYEQYF. Full variable domain (rest looked up from reference TRBV5-1 and TRBJ2-7): KAGVTQTPRYLIKTRGQQVTLSCSPISGHRSVSWYQQTPGQGLQFLFEYFSETQRNKGNFPGRFSGRQFSNSRSEMNVSTLELGDSALYLCASSLGKYEQYFGPGTRLTVT.

Here the CDR3 reads CASGHRSGGSSYEQYF. Written as DNA, the CDR3 is TGTGCCAGCGGGCACCGAAGCGGGGGGAGCTCCTACGAGCAGTACTTC. The gene calls are TRBV11-2 and TRBJ2-7, with 9 bases aligning to TRBD2. This CDR3 has 16 amino acids. The germline CDR1 and CDR2 sequences are SGHAT and FQNNGV. After removal of 8 bases from V and 0 bases from J, the junction contained 11 bases not matched to a gene.

The chain combines TRBV7-2 with TRBJ2-1; 7 bases match TRBD1. CDR3 length: 15 amino acids. The germline V gene encodes CDR1 SGHTA and CDR2 FQGNSA. The junction had 9 bases not matched to a gene; V was cut back by 4 bases and J by 6 bases. The CDR3 loop is CASSSGQDRLNEQFF. CDR3 DNA: TGTGCCAGCAGCTCAGGACAGGATAGGCTCAATGAGCAGTTCTTC.

The chain couples TRBV6-5 to TRBJ2-1; D uncertain. The CDR3 extends over 13 amino acids. Trimming took 5 bases from V and 6 from J, leaving 11 bases between them. Germline V gives CDR1 MNHEY, CDR2 SVGAGI. The CDR3 region has the DNA TGTGCCAGCAGTCAAACGATAGCCAATGAGCAGTTCTTC. Its translation: CASSQTIANEQFF.

The J gene is TRBJ1-2, the V gene TRBV4-1; 9 bases align to TRBD1. Germline V gene data show CDR1 as MGHRA and CDR2 as YSYEKL. V shed 1 base and J 6 bases; nucleotides not matched to a gene: 9. The CDR3 runs 16 residues. In nucleotides, the CDR3 is TGCGCCAGCAGCCAAGCTTCCGGGACAGGGTGGAATGGCTACACCTTC. As protein: CASSQASGTGWNGYTF.

This clonotype came up a few times. CDR3 sequence (DNA): TGTGCCACCGCGTCGACCCGGGAGGCGAACACCGGGGAGCTGTTTTTT. It encodes CATASTREANTGELFF. This chain uses TRBV24-1 with TRBJ2-2; 7 nucleotides align to TRBD2. CDR1 is KGHDR and CDR2 is SFDVKD in the germline V gene. The CDR3 runs to 16 residues. The V gene end was trimmed by 9 bases and the J gene end by 0 bases; junction bases not matched to a gene: 9.

This clonotype was seen a few times. This chain links TRBV18 with TRBJ2-3; perhaps TRBD1 as D (6 bases). The CDR3 covers 14 residues. V was trimmed by 1 base and J by 7 bases, leaving 12 bases between them. Germline V gene data show CDR1 as KGHSH and CDR2 as LQKENI. CDR3 in amino acids: CASSPRTGKNTQYF. Written as DNA, the CDR3 is TGTGCCAGCTCACCACGCACAGGGAAGAATACGCAGTATTTT. Filled out from reference TRBV18 and TRBJ2-3, the complete variable domain reads NAGVMQNPRHLVRRRGQEARLRCSPMKGHSHVYWYRQLPEEGLKFMVYLQKENIIDESGMPKERFSAEFPKEGPSILRIQQVVRGDSAAYFCASSPRTGKNTQYFGPGTRLTVL.

The chain is built from TRBV19 and TRBJ2-4; TRBD1 is a possible D gene (5 bases). The V gene's germline CDR1 is LNHDA and CDR2 SQIVND (reference sequence). The V and J ends lost 1 base and 8 bases respectively, with 12 bases between them. The CDR3 covers 14 residues. The CDR3 DNA follows: TGTGCCAGTAGTATAGGGTCAGGGTTGGACATTCAGTACTTC. Residues: CASSIGSGLDIQYF.

The genes are TRBV7-9 and TRBJ1-1; a weak D match, TRBD1 (6 bases). CDR1 SEHNR and CDR2 FQNEAQ come from the germline V gene (reference sequence). This CDR3 region has 14 residues. Trimming took 3 bases from V and 6 from J, leaving 14 bases between them. CDR3: CASSFVRQVPEAFF. The CDR3 coding sequence is TGTGCCAGCAGCTTTGTGAGACAGGTCCCTGAAGCTTTCTTT.

The J gene is TRBJ2-5, the V gene TRBV7-6; D unresolved. V was cut by 1 base and J by 2 bases, with 8 bases left in between. Germline V lookup: CDR1 SGHVS, CDR2 FNYEAQ. The CDR3 totals 14 residues. The CDR3 sequence: CASSLGARQETQYF. In DNA form, the CDR3 reads TGTGCCAGCAGCTTAGGGGCCAGACAAGAGACCCAGTACTTC.

This clonotype appeared a few times. J is TRBJ2-5 and V is TRBV7-2, with D tentatively TRBD1 (5 bases). Trimming took 2 bases from V and 5 from J, leaving 15 bases between them. The CDR3 extends over 15 amino acids. Germline assignment: CDR1 SGHTA and CDR2 FQGNSA. CDR3 amino acids: CASSLRGRVGETQYF. CDR3 nucleotide sequence: TGTGCCAGCAGCTTAAGGGGCAGGGTGGGGGAGACCCAGTACTTC.

This clonotype was counted ten times or more. The rearrangement links TRBV5-1 to TRBJ2-1; maybe TRBD2 (7 bases). The V end lost 5 bases, the J end lost 7 bases, and 22 bases lay between the germline ends. The CDR3 length is 16 residues. The germline gives CDR1 SGHRS, CDR2 YFSETQ. The CDR3 region has the DNA TGCGCCAGCAGTCCCCGAGGGGGGGGATCATCAAATGAGCAGTTCTTC. This gives the protein CASSPRGGGSSNEQFF.